The clone carrying this T cell receptor beta chain was found once. PCR employed 60 Vbeta and 13 Jbeta primers. This table comes from immunoSEQ multiplex PCR, and its TCRdb copy is limited to in-frame clones, with some not included. The data contain some 140,000 clones, 70% to 80% of them singletons. The source of the sample is a study of cytomegalovirus exposure and HLA in healthy donors. V lost 3 bases and J lost 0, with 11 bases in between. The CDR3 sequence is 15 residues long. Germline CDR1 reads ENHRY; CDR2 reads SYGVKD. The receptor's source is a man in his thirties or forties in good health and CMV-seronegative. The rearrangement uses TRBV10-3 and TRBJ2-5; perhaps TRBD1 as D (6 bases). Sequenced sample: PBMCs. The CDR3 sequence is CAISELDSYQETQYF. CDR3 bases: TGTGCCATCAGTGAATTGGACAGCTACCAAGAGACCCAGTACTTC.